Below are 17 T cell receptor beta chains sequenced from a single sample in a study of long-term antiretroviral therapy in people with HIV. The authors ran the immunoSEQ assay, v3.0, at survey level. The repertoire was sequenced with immunoSEQ multiplex PCR; TCRdb's copy has only in-frame clones and lacks some. This sample has under 30,000 clones, with roughly 96% found just once. The source was unsorted PBMCs, collected roughly 6 years after starting antiretroviral therapy. The receptors were sampled from a man aged 25-45 years with HIV.

The chain combines TRBV7-9 with TRBJ1-4; D unresolved. CDR3 size: 14 residues. The V end was cut by 5 bases, the J end by 3 bases, with 10 bases between. Germline CDR1 SEHNR, CDR2 FQNEAQ (reference sequence). The CDR3 nucleotides are TGTGCCAGCAGCCCCGACCTTGCTAATGAAAAACTGTTTTTT. It encodes CASSPDLANEKLFF. The full variable domain, its missing parts supplied by reference TRBV7-9 and TRBJ1-4, is DTGVSQNPRHKITKRGQNVTFRCDPISEHNRLYWYRQTLGQGPEFLTYFQNEAQLEKSRLLSDRFSAERPKGSFSTLEIQRTEQGDSAMYLCASSPDLANEKLFFGSGTQLSVL.

The genes are TRBV7-9 and TRBJ2-2, with 11 bases lining up with TRBD2. This CDR3 region has 19 residues. Germline trimming cut 5 bases from V and 5 bases from J; bases unmatched to any gene: 16. Per germline, CDR1 SEHNR and CDR2 FQNEAQ (reference sequence). The CDR3 region has the DNA TGTGCCAGCAGCGGGACTTACGGCCTAGCGGGAGGTCGGACCGGGGAGCTGTTTTTT. Its translation is CASSGTYGLAGGRTGELFF.

Comment on this clone: Other DNA sequences of this sample code for an identical CDR3. J is TRBJ2-1 and V is TRBV6-5, with 8 bases identical to TRBD2. The length of the CDR3 is 15 residues. The ends lost 6 bases at V and 5 bases at J; junction bases unmatched: 9. Looked up from germline, CDR1 is MNHEY and CDR2 is SVGAGI. CDR3: CASSTLAGPDNEQFF. The CDR3 DNA reads as TGTGCCAGCAGCACGCTAGCGGGCCCCGACAATGAGCAGTTCTTC.

V is TRBV4-1 and J is TRBJ2-3, with 7 bases aligning to TRBD2. The CDR3 loop spans 14 amino acids. The germline V gene encodes CDR1 MGHRA and CDR2 YSYEKL. Unmatched junction bases numbered 3, after V lost 3 bases and J lost 3 bases. The CDR3 region is CASSHTSVTDTQYF. The CDR3 DNA is TGCGCCAGCAGCCACACTAGCGTAACAGATACGCAGTATTTT.

The V gene is TRBV30, the J gene TRBJ1-2; D is possibly TRBD1 (5 bases). The CDR3 length is 14 residues. Germline-derived CDR1 and CDR2 are GTSNPN and SVGIG (reference sequence). V shed 4 bases and J shed 7 bases, with 19 bases lying between them. CDR3 region: CAWTTGLGDRGYTF. DNA of the CDR3: TGTGCCTGGACCACAGGACTCGGCGACCGTGGCTACACCTTC.

This clone occurred once. The chain has TRBV6-1 and TRBJ2-3; no reliable D call. Trimming removed 5 bases at V and 2 bases at J, with 14 bases between. Germline V gene sequence: CDR1 MNHNS, CDR2 SASEGT. The CDR3 spans 15 residues. CDR3 amino acids: CASSSLHPSTDTQYF. CDR3 sequence (DNA): TGTGCCAGCAGTTCGCTACACCCATCCACAGATACGCAGTATTTT.

The V gene is TRBV19, the J gene TRBJ2-7, with 12 bases that match TRBD2. The CDR3 totals 15 residues. From germline, CDR1 is LNHDA and CDR2 SQIVND (reference sequence). Trimming removed 3 bases from V and 2 bases from J; junction bases left unmatched: 2. CDR3 sequence (DNA): TGTGCCAGTAGTATTAGGACTAGCGGGGCCTACGAGCAGTACTTC. It is translated as CASSIRTSGAYEQYF.

The chain uses TRBV5-4 and TRBJ2-7, with D uncertain. Germline CDR1 and CDR2: SGHNT and YYREEE (reference sequence). V lost 1 base to trimming and J lost 2 bases, with 7 bases between them. The CDR3 sequence is 13 residues long. The CDR3 loop reads CASSLSATYEQYF. CDR3 sequence (DNA): TGTGCCAGCAGCTTGTCAGCAACCTACGAGCAGTACTTC.

The CDR3 loop reads CASSPDRDRGETQYF. CDR3 bases: TGTGCCAGCAGTCCCGACCGGGACAGGGGGGAGACCCAGTACTTC. The genes are TRBV27 and TRBJ2-5, with TRBD1 matching over 11 bases. The CDR3 has 15 amino acids. J was trimmed by 5 bases and V by 5 bases; bases with no gene match: 7. Germline V lookup: CDR1 MNHEY, CDR2 SMNVEV (reference sequence).

This clone was counted only a few times. V usage is TRBV6-1 and J usage is TRBJ1-2; D gene unclear. V was clipped by 2 bases and J by 8 bases, with 6 bases between them. Germline V CDR1 and CDR2: MNHNS, SASEGT. This CDR3 spans 11 amino acids. The CDR3 is CASSEIHGYTF. The CDR3 nucleotides are TGTGCCAGCAGTGAAATTCACGGCTACACCTTC.

This CDR3 is CASSLVMDGEETQYF. The CDR3 DNA follows: TGTGCCAGCAGCTTAGTGATGGACGGGGAAGAGACCCAGTACTTC. The rearrangement links TRBV11-2 to TRBJ2-5; the D gene is possibly TRBD2 (5 bases). V was clipped by 1 base and J by 3 bases, with 12 bases between them. CDR1 SGHAT and CDR2 FQNNGV come from the germline V gene. This CDR3 has 15 amino acids. Filled out from reference TRBV11-2 and TRBJ2-5, the complete variable domain reads EAGVAQSPRYKIIEKRQSVAFWCNPISGHATLYWYQQILGQGPKLLIQFQNNGVVDDSQLPKDRFSAERLKGVDSTLKIQPAKLEDSAVYLCASSLVMDGEETQYFGPGTRLLVL.

The V gene is TRBV15, the J gene TRBJ2-7; 7 bases line up with TRBD2. This CDR3 comprises 18 residues. From germline, CDR1 is LNHNV and CDR2 YYDKDF (reference sequence). The V and J ends lost 0 bases and 2 bases, in that order; junction bases with no gene match: 13. CDR3 in DNA: TGTGCCACCAGCAGAGATCACCCGAGTGGCGGGAGTACCTACGAGCAGTACTTC. Its protein product is CATSRDHPSGGSTYEQYF. Together with reference TRBV15 and TRBJ2-7, the CDR3 gives the full variable domain: DAMVIQNPRYQVTQFGKPVTLSCSQTLNHNVMYWYQQKSSQAPKLLFHYYDKDFNNEADTPDNFQSRRPNTSFCFLDIRSPGLGDTAMYLCATSRDHPSGGSTYEQYFGPGTRLTVT.

This rearrangement joins TRBV14 to TRBJ2-7; D possibly corresponds to TRBD1 (5 bases). Germline-derived CDR1 and CDR2 are SGHDN and FVKESK. The CDR3 is 17 residues long. V was cut by 1 base and J by 5 bases, with 21 bases left in between. CDR3 region: CASSQARGLRQSHEQYF. The CDR3 DNA sequence: TGTGCCAGCAGCCAAGCTAGGGGTTTACGCCAGTCCCACGAGCAGTACTTC.

This clone has only a few counts. The gene calls are TRBV6-4 and TRBJ1-2; 8 bases are shared with TRBD1. The CDR3 extends over 15 amino acids. CDR1 is MRHNA, CDR2 SNTAGT, per germline. The V gene end was trimmed by 6 bases and the J gene end by 4 bases; junction bases not matched to a gene: 10. Here the CDR3 reads CASSQKTGGAYGYTF. The CDR3 region has the DNA TGTGCCAGCAGCCAAAAAACAGGGGGGGCCTATGGCTACACCTTC.

The chain couples TRBV29-1 to TRBJ1-2; possible D gene TRBD1, 6 bases. CDR1 and CDR2 (germline): SQVTM, ANQGSEA. The CDR3 is 13 amino acids. V lost 0 bases and J lost 10, with 15 bases in between. The CDR3 bases are TGCAGCGTTGAAGAGGGACATAGTGGCCTCTACACCTTC. Its protein product is CSVEEGHSGLYTF. Full variable domain (outside the CDR3, taken from reference TRBV29-1 and TRBJ1-2): SAVISQKPSRDICQRGTSLTIQCQVDSQVTMMFWYRQQPGQSLTLIATANQGSEATYESGFVIDKFPISRPNLTFSTLTVSNMSPEDSSIYLCSVEEGHSGLYTFGSGTRLTVV.

The chain carries TRBV28 and TRBJ2-5, with D perhaps TRBD1 (5 bases). V was cut by 6 bases and J by 1 base, with 9 bases left in between. The CDR3 is 13 residues long. CDR1 and CDR2 from the germline V gene are MDHEN and SYDVKM. CDR3 DNA: TGTGCCAGCAGCAGACAGCTCCAAGAGACCCAGTACTTC. Its protein is CASSRQLQETQYF.

The rearrangement links TRBV5-4 to TRBJ2-7; the D gene could be TRBD1 or TRBD2 (7 bases each). From germline, CDR1 is SGHNT and CDR2 YYREEE (reference sequence). This CDR3 contains 11 residues. Trimming pared 9 bases from V and 7 bases from J, leaving 14 bases between. The CDR3 bases are TGTGCCATGTACAGGGGAGGGGAGCAGTACTTC. This gives the protein CAMYRGGEQYF.